The T cell receptor beta chain described here comes from a study of beta chain features in type 1 diabetes. Study results and caveats: Equally in patients and controls, PCR might preferentially amplify shorter templates. Patients' naive, central memory and Treg TCRB repertoires seemed closer to one another than those of healthy donors. Type 1 diabetes patients had VDJ junctions that carried fewer insertions and more deletions.

As to this clone: What it binds is unknown.

Sequenced material consisted of expressed TCRB transcripts (all of the isolated RNA was reverse transcribed). Profiled with immunoSEQ multiplex PCR; TCRdb holds only in-frame clones, not every one. There are around 300,000 clones in the sample; 11% to 15% occur only once, and roughly 6.7% lies in the top ten. This receptor was taken from a man aged 30 to 39 in good health. What was sequenced was central memory CD4+ T cells from blood.

CDR3 in amino acids: CAWTISGARGPNYGYTF. Written as DNA, the CDR3 is TGTGCCTGGACCATCTCGGGGGCGCGGGGACCTAACTATGGCTACACCTTC. The chain recombines TRBV30 with TRBJ1-2; D possibly corresponds to TRBD1 (6 bases). This CDR3 is 17 amino acids long. Germline-derived CDR1 and CDR2 are GTSNPN and SVGIG (reference sequence). Trimming stripped 4 bases from V and 0 bases from J, with 21 bases between. The variable domain in full, with the rest retrieved from reference TRBV30 and TRBJ1-2, is SQTIHQWPATLVQPVGSPLSLECTVEGTSNPNLYWYRQAAGRGLQLLFYSVGIGQISSEVPQNLSASRPQDRQFILSSKKLLLSDSGFYLCAWTISGARGPNYGYTFGSGTRLTVV.